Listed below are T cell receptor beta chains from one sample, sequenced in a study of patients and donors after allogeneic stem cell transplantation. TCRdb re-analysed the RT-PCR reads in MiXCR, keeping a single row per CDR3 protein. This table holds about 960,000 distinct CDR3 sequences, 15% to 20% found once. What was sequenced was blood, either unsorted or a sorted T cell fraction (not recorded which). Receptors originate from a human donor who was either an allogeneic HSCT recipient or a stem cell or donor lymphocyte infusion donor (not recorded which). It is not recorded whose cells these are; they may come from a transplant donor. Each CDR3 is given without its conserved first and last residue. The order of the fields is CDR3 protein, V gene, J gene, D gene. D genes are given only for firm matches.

CDR3aa: ASSKRGARPQH
v_gene: TRBV21-1
j_gene: TRBJ1-5
d_gene: .

CDR3aa: ASSLDSREGGGGYT
v_gene: TRBV11-3
j_gene: TRBJ1-2
d_gene: .

CDR3aa: SASPTSGWEQY
v_gene: TRBV20-1
j_gene: TRBJ2-7
d_gene: TRBD2

CDR3aa: ATSRDLIVDVGTEAF
v_gene: TRBV15
j_gene: TRBJ1-1
d_gene: .

CDR3aa: SARVPLTSGEQF
v_gene: TRBV20-1
j_gene: TRBJ2-1
d_gene: TRBD2

CDR3aa: ASSRAGGPGEQY
v_gene: TRBV9
j_gene: TRBJ2-7
d_gene: TRBD2

CDR3aa: ATARRGQGPDTQY
v_gene: TRBV2
j_gene: TRBJ2-3
d_gene: .

CDR3aa: SAPGLAGGQETQY
v_gene: TRBV20-1
j_gene: TRBJ2-5
d_gene: TRBD2

CDR3aa: ASSLASGTGVRLLKY
v_gene: TRBV7-9
j_gene: TRBJ2-7
d_gene: TRBD1

CDR3aa: ASSPQSGTAAYEQY
v_gene: TRBV6-1
j_gene: TRBJ2-7
d_gene: TRBD1

CDR3aa: ASSPRGSFGANVLT
v_gene: TRBV12-3/TRBV12-4
j_gene: TRBJ2-6
d_gene: TRBD2

CDR3aa: ASSQPLAGRGTEAF
v_gene: TRBV4-2
j_gene: TRBJ1-1
d_gene: .

CDR3aa: SAERASDANTEAF
v_gene: TRBV20-1
j_gene: TRBJ1-1
d_gene: .

CDR3aa: SARVVKKTPHSTDTQY
v_gene: TRBV20-1
j_gene: TRBJ2-3
d_gene: .

CDR3aa: ASSWSGLFNSPLH
v_gene: TRBV5-1
j_gene: TRBJ1-6
d_gene: .

CDR3aa: ASSEDGGDYGYT
v_gene: TRBV9
j_gene: TRBJ1-2
d_gene: .

CDR3aa: ASSVDRTSYEQY
v_gene: TRBV25-1
j_gene: TRBJ2-7
d_gene: TRBD1

CDR3aa: ATSDLPGVEGYT
v_gene: TRBV24-1
j_gene: TRBJ1-2
d_gene: .

CDR3aa: ASSFLISGGNTGELF
v_gene: TRBV7-9
j_gene: TRBJ2-2
d_gene: TRBD2

CDR3aa: ASRDRSSNQPQH
v_gene: TRBV2
j_gene: TRBJ1-5
d_gene: TRBD1

CDR3aa: ASSLIPREGPNEQF
v_gene: TRBV5-1
j_gene: TRBJ2-1
d_gene: TRBD2

CDR3aa: ASRVQGNTDTQY
v_gene: TRBV5-1
j_gene: TRBJ2-3
d_gene: TRBD1

CDR3aa: ASSTQGRMETQY
v_gene: TRBV21-1
j_gene: TRBJ2-5
d_gene: .

CDR3aa: ASSPFSGLAGSWGMDNEQF
v_gene: TRBV14
j_gene: TRBJ2-1
d_gene: TRBD2

CDR3aa: SGYFVERSEAF
v_gene: TRBV20-1
j_gene: TRBJ1-1
d_gene: .

CDR3aa: ASSFLRGLLYEQY
v_gene: TRBV27
j_gene: TRBJ2-7
d_gene: .

CDR3aa: ASSLGGGQGGAF
v_gene: TRBV12-3/TRBV12-4
j_gene: TRBJ1-1
d_gene: .

CDR3aa: ASSLEGQGMSGELF
v_gene: TRBV5-1
j_gene: TRBJ2-2
d_gene: TRBD1

CDR3aa: ASSHTDAGLRSYEQY
v_gene: TRBV5-6
j_gene: TRBJ2-7
d_gene: .

CDR3aa: ASSGGDLDTGELF
v_gene: TRBV5-1
j_gene: TRBJ2-2
d_gene: .

CDR3aa: ASSVGLAGGYPNNEQF
v_gene: TRBV9
j_gene: TRBJ2-1
d_gene: TRBD2

CDR3aa: ASSPDRIGGSEAF
v_gene: TRBV18
j_gene: TRBJ1-1
d_gene: TRBD1

CDR3aa: AISEGTSGNEQF
v_gene: TRBV10-3
j_gene: TRBJ2-1
d_gene: TRBD2

CDR3aa: ASSLAPGQGKETQY
v_gene: TRBV5-1
j_gene: TRBJ2-5
d_gene: TRBD1

CDR3aa: ASSLERGWTYEQY
v_gene: TRBV5-1
j_gene: TRBJ2-7
d_gene: .

CDR3aa: ASSLVGSGSYNEQF
v_gene: TRBV11-2
j_gene: TRBJ2-1
d_gene: .

CDR3aa: ASSQEAAGVGGETQY
v_gene: TRBV4-2
j_gene: TRBJ2-5
d_gene: TRBD2

CDR3aa: ASGSRASGDKNIQY
v_gene: TRBV2
j_gene: TRBJ2-4
d_gene: .

CDR3aa: ASSTTMGRGSYNEQF
v_gene: TRBV3-1
j_gene: TRBJ2-1
d_gene: .

CDR3aa: ASSPGTHTGELF
v_gene: TRBV2
j_gene: TRBJ2-2
d_gene: .

CDR3aa: ASSVMSGNTEAF
v_gene: TRBV7-9
j_gene: TRBJ1-1
d_gene: .

CDR3aa: ASSLIGGEDTQY
v_gene: TRBV7-2
j_gene: TRBJ2-3
d_gene: .

CDR3aa: ASSEEKGITGELF
v_gene: TRBV6-4
j_gene: TRBJ2-2
d_gene: .

CDR3aa: ASSLATGGAYGYT
v_gene: TRBV5-1
j_gene: TRBJ1-2
d_gene: .

CDR3aa: ASRLTTGLRNYGYT
v_gene: TRBV6-2/TRBV6-3
j_gene: TRBJ1-2
d_gene: .

CDR3aa: ASSQDSRGLSNEQF
v_gene: TRBV4-2
j_gene: TRBJ2-1
d_gene: .

CDR3aa: ASSTYGRGYEGQPQH
v_gene: TRBV6-1
j_gene: TRBJ1-5
d_gene: .

CDR3aa: ASSHPGGSGELF
v_gene: TRBV4-1
j_gene: TRBJ2-2
d_gene: .

CDR3aa: ASSSQAGSYNEQF
v_gene: TRBV5-1
j_gene: TRBJ2-1
d_gene: .

CDR3aa: ASSVLGLPGQPNTEAF
v_gene: TRBV9
j_gene: TRBJ1-1
d_gene: .

CDR3aa: ASTTPGGQYNEQF
v_gene: TRBV27
j_gene: TRBJ2-1
d_gene: TRBD2

CDR3aa: ASSPLTGSTDTQY
v_gene: TRBV18
j_gene: TRBJ2-3
d_gene: .

CDR3aa: ASSLAHGPRYEQY
v_gene: TRBV7-9
j_gene: TRBJ2-7
d_gene: .

CDR3aa: ASSQDPGTASLEQY
v_gene: TRBV4-2
j_gene: TRBJ2-7
d_gene: .